A selection of T cell receptor beta chains follows, all from one sample in a study of identical twins. In TCRdb, the 5' RACE reads were re-called with MiXCR into one record per CDR3 protein. Of under 900,000 distinct CDR3 sequences listed, approximately 13% are singletons. The same specimen was also included in a second study, on yellow fever vaccine responses in identical twins.

The sequenced sample was PBMCs. Every receptor here comes from a woman between 18 and 29 years old in good health. Both conserved end residues are part of each CDR3. Fields, in order: J gene, V gene, D gene, clone size, CDR3 length, CDR3 protein, CDR3 DNA. D genes are given only for firm matches. Clone sizes are given selectively: once, few, many, or a class where the clone is expanded.

>TRBJ2-7|TRBV10-3|TRBD2|many|14
CAISESPSGRAAYF
TGTGCCATCAGTGAGTCGCCTAGCGGGAGGGCCGCGTACTTC
>TRBJ1-1|TRBV12-3/TRBV12-4|-|few|16
CASSLALAGAGTEAFF
TGTGCCAGCAGTTTAGCCCTAGCGGGGGCGGGTACTGAAGCTTTCTTT
>TRBJ2-1|TRBV7-2|TRBD1|few|15
CASSWTGLAGNEQFF
TGTGCCAGCAGCTGGACAGGGTTGGCAGGGAATGAGCAGTTCTTC
>TRBJ2-1|TRBV14|TRBD1|-|16
CASSQRDRVRGNEQFF
TGTGCCAGCAGCCAACGAGACAGGGTAAGAGGCAATGAGCAGTTCTTC
>TRBJ2-1|TRBV7-2|TRBD2|few|17
CASSLVAGTSGENEQFF
TGTGCCAGCAGCTTAGTTGCCGGGACTAGCGGGGAGAATGAGCAGTTCTTC
>TRBJ2-3|TRBV19|TRBD2|few|17
CASSSTAGLAGTDTQYF
TGTGCCAGTAGTAGCACAGCTGGACTAGCGGGAACAGATACGCAGTATTTT
>TRBJ1-5|TRBV6-1|-|-|15
CASSEGWGIGQPQHF
TGTGCCAGCAGTGAGGGCTGGGGGATCGGTCAGCCCCAGCATTTT
>TRBJ1-1|TRBV5-1|TRBD1|many|17
CASSQGQGARRNTEAFF
TGCGCCAGCAGCCAAGGACAGGGGGCGAGGAGGAACACTGAAGCTTTCTTT
>TRBJ2-7|TRBV4-1|TRBD2|few|15
CASSQASGRWYEQYF
TGCGCCAGCAGCCAAGCTAGCGGGAGATGGTACGAGCAGTACTTC
>TRBJ2-1|TRBV11-3|-|few|13
CASEGALWNEQFF
TGTGCCAGCGAGGGAGCTCTTTGGAATGAGCAGTTCTTC
>TRBJ2-1|TRBV2|-|-|14
CASLGAVFYNEQFF
TGTGCCAGTTTAGGCGCCGTATTCTACAATGAGCAGTTCTTC
>TRBJ1-5|TRBV6-1|-|-|15
CASSVQGVNNQPQHF
TGTGCCAGCAGTGTGCAGGGAGTGAACAATCAGCCCCAGCATTTT
>TRBJ1-4|TRBV2|-|few|13
CATVAATNGKLFF
TGTGCCACCGTCGCTGCAACTAATGGAAAACTGTTTTTT
>TRBJ2-2|TRBV5-1|TRBD1|few|16
CASSRSPGQGTGELFF
TGCGCCAGCAGCCGAAGTCCGGGACAGGGCACCGGGGAGCTGTTTTTT
>TRBJ2-3|TRBV5-1|TRBD2|many|18
CASSLGLAGGPSTDTQYF
TGCGCCAGCAGCTTGGGACTAGCGGGGGGGCCGAGCACAGATACGCAGTATTTT
>TRBJ2-5|TRBV7-2|TRBD2|few|14
CASSSTSGGETQYF
TGTGCCAGCAGCTCGACTAGCGGGGGAGAGACCCAGTACTTC
>TRBJ1-2|TRBV7-9|TRBD1|many|15
CASSSTTGANYGYTF
TGTGCCAGCAGCTCTACGACAGGGGCTAACTATGGCTACACCTTC
>TRBJ2-3|TRBV5-1|TRBD1|-|13
CASDRGGTDTQYF
TGCGCCAGCGACAGGGGGGGGACAGATACGCAGTATTTT
>TRBJ1-2|TRBV3-1|TRBD1|-|14
CASSPETGAYGYTF
TGTGCCAGCAGCCCGGAGACAGGGGCCTATGGCTACACCTTC
>TRBJ2-5|TRBV6-1|TRBD1|few|15
CASTERTGWGETQYF
TGTGCCAGCACCGAACGGACAGGGTGGGGGGAGACCCAGTACTTC
>TRBJ2-1|TRBV12-3/TRBV12-4|-|-|11
CASTLGGTPHF
TGTGCCAGCACCCTGGGTGGGACACCGCACTTC
>TRBJ2-1|TRBV20-1|-|-|16
CSAAGGLMGSYNEQFF
TGCAGTGCGGCTGGCGGGCTAATGGGGTCCTACAATGAGCAGTTCTTC
>TRBJ1-1|TRBV29-1|-|few|17
CSVEAPLHRAGGTEAFF
TGCAGCGTTGAAGCCCCCCTCCACAGGGCTGGGGGCACTGAAGCTTTCTTT
>TRBJ1-1|TRBV12-3/TRBV12-4|-|many|11
CASSLGPEAFF
TGTGCCAGCAGTCTCGGCCCTGAAGCTTTCTTT
>TRBJ1-3|TRBV20-1|TRBD1|-|19
CSARDPAAGTGFSGNTIYF
TGCAGTGCTAGAGATCCCGCCGCCGGGACAGGGTTTTCTGGAAACACCATATATTTT
>TRBJ1-5|TRBV4-1|-|many|15
CASSQERAWNQPQHF
TGCGCCAGCAGCCAAGAGAGGGCATGGAATCAGCCCCAGCATTTT
>TRBJ2-3|TRBV5-1|-|-|16
CASSLGFSANTDTQYF
TGCGCCAGCAGCTTGGGTTTTAGCGCTAATACAGATACGCAGTATTTT
>TRBJ2-1|TRBV27|-|-|13
CASSWAKYNEQFF
TGTGCCAGCAGTTGGGCCAAGTACAATGAGCAGTTCTTC
>TRBJ2-1|TRBV28|TRBD2|many|20
CASSSSGLAGGPSSYNEQFF
TGTGCCAGCAGTTCCTCGGGACTAGCGGGAGGACCTTCCTCCTACAATGAGCAGTTCTTC
>TRBJ2-3|TRBV4-1|-|few|15
CASSQARGSTDTQYF
TGCGCCAGCAGCCAAGCCCGGGGAAGCACAGATACGCAGTATTTT
>TRBJ2-5|TRBV15|-|-|13
CATSRGQQETQYF
TGTGCCACCAGCAGAGGACAGCAAGAGACCCAGTACTTC
>TRBJ2-1|TRBV7-9|-|-|12
CASSAVGNEQFF
TGTGCCAGCAGCGCGGTGGGGAATGAGCAGTTCTTC
>TRBJ1-1|TRBV28|TRBD1|-|16
CASSPGQERWATEAFF
TGTGCCAGCAGTCCCGGACAGGAACGCTGGGCTACTGAAGCTTTCTTT
>TRBJ1-1|TRBV6-5|-|many|14
CASSYGQANTEAFF
TGTGCCAGCAGTTACGGGCAGGCTAACACTGAAGCTTTCTTT
>TRBJ2-1|TRBV14|TRBD1|many|14
CASSPWDSPRTQFF
TGTGCCAGCAGCCCATGGGACAGCCCAAGAACACAGTTCTTC
>TRBJ2-3|TRBV5-4|-|few|15
CASSLVRGKTDTQYF
TGTGCCAGCAGCTTGGTGAGAGGGAAGACAGATACGCAGTATTTT
>TRBJ1-5|TRBV6-1|-|many|14
CASSRGSSNQPQHF
TGTGCCAGCAGTAGGGGCAGTAGCAATCAGCCCCAGCATTTT
>TRBJ2-7|TRBV27|TRBD2|few|15
CASSQLAGGLYEQYF
TGTGCCAGCAGTCAACTAGCGGGAGGTTTATACGAGCAGTACTTC
>TRBJ2-1|TRBV7-8|TRBD2|few|17
CASSPKFGGGTYNEQFF
TGTGCCAGCAGCCCCAAGTTTGGGGGGGGGACCTACAATGAGCAGTTCTTC
>TRBJ2-5|TRBV7-9|-|-|14
CASSLSPRPETQYF
TGTGCCAGCAGCTTATCCCCACGGCCCGAGACCCAGTACTTC
>TRBJ2-1|TRBV12-3/TRBV12-4|TRBD2|few|14
CASLWGTSGNEQFF
TGTGCCAGCCTTTGGGGGACTAGCGGCAATGAGCAGTTCTTC
>TRBJ1-1|TRBV20-1|-|many|10
CSAGGGEAFF
TGCAGTGCTGGGGGGGGTGAAGCTTTCTTT
>TRBJ1-1|TRBV3-1|-|few|15
CASSQAQGMNTEAFF
TGTGCCAGCAGCCAAGCCCAGGGGATGAACACTGAAGCTTTCTTT
>TRBJ1-4|TRBV6-1|TRBD1|few|15
CASRLQGTTNEKLFF
TGTGCCAGCAGACTACAGGGGACGACTAATGAAAAACTGTTTTTT
>TRBJ1-3|TRBV6-1|-|few|14
CASRLQGPGNTIYF
TGTGCCAGCAGACTACAGGGACCCGGAAACACCATATATTTT
>TRBJ2-1|TRBV12-3/TRBV12-4|TRBD2|few|14
CASHRLAGGPEQFF
TGTGCCAGCCATAGACTAGCGGGAGGCCCCGAGCAGTTCTTC
>TRBJ2-1|TRBV20-1|TRBD2|-|15
CSADPGLAGVNEQFF
TGCAGTGCGGACCCGGGACTAGCGGGAGTCAATGAGCAGTTCTTC
>TRBJ1-4|TRBV7-9|TRBD1|-|14
CASSQDRAYEKLFF
TGTGCCAGCAGCCAGGACAGGGCTTATGAAAAACTGTTTTTT
>TRBJ2-7|TRBV7-6|-|-|16
CASSFGRPSSIDEQYF
TGTGCCAGCAGCTTCGGGAGACCGTCCTCTATTGACGAGCAGTACTTC
>TRBJ1-4|TRBV15|TRBD1|-|14
CATSGGQGNEKLFF
TGTGCCACCAGCGGAGGACAGGGAAATGAAAAACTGTTTTTT
>TRBJ1-2|TRBV4-2|TRBD1|few|16
CASSQAAGGRDYGYTF
TGTGCCAGCAGCCAAGCGGCAGGGGGCAGAGACTATGGCTACACCTTC
>TRBJ1-5|TRBV6-5|TRBD1|few|15
CASSYRRGESGPQHF
TGTGCCAGCAGTTACCGCAGGGGGGAGTCGGGGCCCCAGCATTTT
>TRBJ2-4|TRBV6-2/TRBV6-3|-|few|18
CASSSPLTGFGAKNIQYF
TGTGCCAGCAGTTCCCCGCTAACAGGGTTCGGGGCCAAAAACATTCAGTACTTC